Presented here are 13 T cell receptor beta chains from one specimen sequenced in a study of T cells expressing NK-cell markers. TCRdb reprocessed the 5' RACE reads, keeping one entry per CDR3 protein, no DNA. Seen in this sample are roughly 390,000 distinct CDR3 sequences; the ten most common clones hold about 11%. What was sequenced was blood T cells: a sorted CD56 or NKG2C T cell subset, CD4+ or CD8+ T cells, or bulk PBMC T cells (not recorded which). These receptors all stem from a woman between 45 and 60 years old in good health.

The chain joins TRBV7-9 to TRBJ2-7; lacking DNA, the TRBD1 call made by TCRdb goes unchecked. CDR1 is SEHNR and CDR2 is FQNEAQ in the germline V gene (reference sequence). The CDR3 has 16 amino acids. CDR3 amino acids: CASSLAEAPGSYEQYF.

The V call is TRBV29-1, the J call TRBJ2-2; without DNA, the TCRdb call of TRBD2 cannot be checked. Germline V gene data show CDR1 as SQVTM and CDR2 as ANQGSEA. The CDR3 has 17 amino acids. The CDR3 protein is CSVEGGGGQGKTGELFF.

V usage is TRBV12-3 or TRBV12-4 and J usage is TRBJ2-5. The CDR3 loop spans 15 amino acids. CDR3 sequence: CASSESTSVQETQYF.

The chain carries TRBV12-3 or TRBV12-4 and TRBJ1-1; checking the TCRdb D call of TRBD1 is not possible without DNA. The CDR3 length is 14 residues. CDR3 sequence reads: CASSPAGIRTEAFF.

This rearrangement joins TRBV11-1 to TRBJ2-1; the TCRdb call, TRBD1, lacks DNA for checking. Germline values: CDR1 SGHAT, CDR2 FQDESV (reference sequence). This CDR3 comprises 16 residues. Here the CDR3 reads CASSLASGQGNNEQFF.

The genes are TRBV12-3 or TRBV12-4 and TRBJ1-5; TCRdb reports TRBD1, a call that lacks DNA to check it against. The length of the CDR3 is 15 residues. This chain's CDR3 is CASSPPGGAVQPQHF.

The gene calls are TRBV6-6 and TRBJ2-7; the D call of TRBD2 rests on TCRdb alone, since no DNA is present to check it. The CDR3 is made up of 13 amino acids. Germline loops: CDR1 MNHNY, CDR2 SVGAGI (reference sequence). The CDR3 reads CASRIAGAYEQYF.

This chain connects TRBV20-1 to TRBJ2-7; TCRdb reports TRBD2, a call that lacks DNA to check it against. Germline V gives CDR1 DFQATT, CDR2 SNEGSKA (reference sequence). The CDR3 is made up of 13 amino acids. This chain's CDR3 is CSARGRNLAEQYF.

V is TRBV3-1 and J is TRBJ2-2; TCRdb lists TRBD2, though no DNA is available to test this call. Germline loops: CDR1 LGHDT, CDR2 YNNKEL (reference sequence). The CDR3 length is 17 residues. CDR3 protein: CASSQVLAGANTGELFF.

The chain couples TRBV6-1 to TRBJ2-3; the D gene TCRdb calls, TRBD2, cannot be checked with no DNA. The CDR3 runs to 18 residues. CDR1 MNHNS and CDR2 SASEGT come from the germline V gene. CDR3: CASSALIGLAGAKPTQYF.

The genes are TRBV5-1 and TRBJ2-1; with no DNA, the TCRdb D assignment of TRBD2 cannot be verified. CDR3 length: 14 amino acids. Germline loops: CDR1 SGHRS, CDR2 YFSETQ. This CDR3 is CASSLGGTSHEQFF. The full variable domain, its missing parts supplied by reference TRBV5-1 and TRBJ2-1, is KAGVTQTPRYLIKTRGQQVTLSCSPISGHRSVSWYQQTPGQGLQFLFEYFSETQRNKGNFPGRFSGRQFSNSRSEMNVSTLELGDSALYLCASSLGGTSHEQFFGPGTRLTVL.

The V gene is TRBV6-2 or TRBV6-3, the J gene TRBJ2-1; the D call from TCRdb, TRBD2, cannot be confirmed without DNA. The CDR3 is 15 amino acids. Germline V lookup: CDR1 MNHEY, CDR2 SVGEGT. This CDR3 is CASSYSRVARNEQFF.

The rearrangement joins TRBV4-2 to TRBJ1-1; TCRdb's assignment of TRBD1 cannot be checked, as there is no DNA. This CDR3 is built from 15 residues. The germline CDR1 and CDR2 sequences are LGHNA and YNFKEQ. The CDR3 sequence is CASSQEGQPNTEAFF.